This T cell receptor beta chain was profiled in a study of Ad26.COV2.S vaccination and SARS-CoV-2 variants. Study summary: Participant was drawn from the COV1001 Ad26.COV2.S trial arm. Ad26.COV2.S shots went into the muscle once or twice, 56 days apart.

The method was immunoSEQ multiplex PCR; TCRdb's version includes in-frame clones alone and lacks a portion of them. The sample holds 300,000 to 450,000 clones, roughly 85% seen once. Treatment reported: 15 to 20 received Ad26.COV2.S at low or high dose, single or two shots; 5 received placebo; per-sample allocation not given. Samples came from day 63 after the first vaccine or placebo injection. Expressing Wuhan-strain SARS-CoV-2 spike, an Ad26 vector served as the vaccine. The ends lost 0 bases at V and 2 bases at J; junction bases unmatched: 5. The CDR3 totals 17 residues. Per the germline V gene, CDR1 is LGHNA and CDR2 is YSLEER.

Sequencing was performed on peripheral blood, taken in a trial of Ad26.COV2.S vaccine versus placebo. The receptor comes from a person between 18 and 65 years old who received the Ad26.COV2.S COVID-19 vaccine or a placebo. The chain is built from TRBV4-3 and TRBJ1-2; TRBD1 agrees at 11 bases. This chain's CDR3 is CASSQDLGQGANYGYTF. The CDR3 DNA reads as TGCGCCAGCAGCCAAGATCTAGGACAGGGGGCGAACTATGGCTACACCTTC.